Below are 24 T cell receptor beta chains sequenced from a single sample in a study of shared clonotypes between healthy human individuals. Method: immunoSEQ multiplex PCR; TCRdb's copy keeps in-frame clones and lacks some. The repertoire has about 2.1 million clones, 93% of them found once; the top ten carry 1.5% to 2%. Naive CD8 cells lacked CD45RO and underwent positive selection for CCR7, leaving out terminally differentiated effector memory CD45RA+ cells. Sequenced material: naive CD8+ T cells from PBMCs. Source of these receptors: a young man in good health. Some clones in this sample may be carry-over from other donors' samples.

With respect to this clone: Germline and junction disagree at one end, which may indicate a read error. This CDR3 is also generated by other DNA sequences in the sample. The chain has TRBV13 and TRBJ2-7; D gene unclear. Germline assignment: CDR1 PRHDT and CDR2 FYEKMQ (reference sequence). The CDR3 spans 11 residues. This CDR3 is CASSLGYEQYF. The CDR3 bases are TGTGCCAGCAGCCTAGGGTACGAGCAGTACTTC.

V gene TRBV28 combines with J gene TRBJ2-2, with TRBD2 matching 8 bases. The CDR3 is 18 residues long. V was clipped by 3 bases and J by 4 bases; unmatched bases: 13. Germline V CDR1 and CDR2: MDHEN, SYDVKM. CDR3 in DNA: TGTGCCAGCAGTTTGGCCCGGGAGGGCCCACCCGGCACCGGGGAGCTGTTTTTT. As protein: CASSLAREGPPGTGELFF.

The chain recombines TRBV7-3 with TRBJ2-1, with D hard to call. Germline-derived CDR1 and CDR2 are SGHTA and FQGTGA. The CDR3 is 13 residues long. The V end lost 6 bases, the J end lost 9 bases, and 15 bases lay between the germline ends. The CDR3 reads CASSSSPETEQFF. As DNA, the CDR3 is TGTGCCAGCAGTTCATCCCCCGAGACTGAGCAGTTCTTC.

V and J are TRBV6-6 and TRBJ1-3, with D uncertain. Germline lookup yields CDR1 MNHNY and CDR2 SVGAGI (reference sequence). The CDR3 has 16 amino acids. Trimming stripped 0 bases from V and 0 bases from J, with 9 bases between. Here the CDR3 DNA reads TGTGCCAGCAGTTACTCGGAAGGGATCTCTGGAAACACCATATATTTT. Its protein is CASSYSEGISGNTIYF.

This rearrangement joins TRBV11-2 to TRBJ1-2; a weak D match, TRBD1 (5 bases). There are 14 residues in the CDR3. Trimming left V 5 bases short and J 4 bases short, with 14 bases between. CDR1 and CDR2 from the germline V gene are SGHAT and FQNNGV. CDR3 sequence reads: CASSGPGKGYGYTF. DNA of the CDR3: TGTGCCAGCAGCGGCCCAGGGAAGGGCTATGGCTACACCTTC.

V and J are TRBV15 and TRBJ2-7; possibly TRBD2 for D (6 bases). V gave up 8 bases and J gave up 2 bases, with 13 bases separating them. Looked up from germline, CDR1 is LNHNV and CDR2 is YYDKDF (reference sequence). The CDR3 covers 13 residues. DNA of the CDR3: TGTGCCACCCAATGGGACTTAACCTACGAGCAGTACTTC. Its translation: CATQWDLTYEQYF.

CDR3 coding DNA: TGTGCCAGCAGCTTAGTGGGGACAGGGGGACAAGAGACCCAGTACTTC. Its translation is CASSLVGTGGQETQYF. V is TRBV11-2 and J is TRBJ2-5, with 11 bases fitting TRBD1. V lost 1 base, J lost 2 bases, and 3 bases stayed unmatched. The length of the CDR3 is 16 residues. CDR1 SGHAT and CDR2 FQNNGV come from the germline V gene.

The gene calls are TRBV4-1 and TRBJ2-7; the D gene could be TRBD1 or TRBD2 (5 bases each). The CDR3 totals 16 residues. Looked up from germline, CDR1 is MGHRA and CDR2 is YSYEKL. The V end was cut by 3 bases, the J end by 5 bases, with 20 bases between. CDR3 residues: CASSQVPPGPTDEQYF. The CDR3 DNA reads as TGCGCCAGCAGCCAGGTCCCGCCGGGACCGACGGACGAGCAGTACTTC.

The chain joins TRBV19 to TRBJ1-2; TRBD1 matches at 7 bases. The CDR3 runs to 13 residues. The V gene's germline CDR1 is LNHDA and CDR2 SQIVND (reference sequence). Losses at the gene ends were 7 bases for V and 8 bases for J; bases not matched to a gene: 10. CDR3 coding DNA: TGTGCCAGTAACCCCACAGGGGTGAACGGCTACACCTTC. Translation: CASNPTGVNGYTF.

This chain connects TRBV28 to TRBJ2-7; 10 nucleotides line up with TRBD1. V lost 5 bases and J lost 5; bases outside the gene matches: 12. Germline assignment: CDR1 MDHEN and CDR2 SYDVKM. This CDR3 region has 16 residues. This CDR3 reads CASSPDPTGGRDEQYF. The CDR3 DNA follows: TGTGCCAGCAGTCCCGACCCGACAGGGGGCAGGGACGAGCAGTACTTC.

The chain carries TRBV11-2 and TRBJ2-1; TRBD1 matches 8 bases. The V and J ends lost 6 bases and 6 bases, in that order; junction bases with no gene match: 10. The CDR3 spans 15 residues. Germline values: CDR1 SGHAT, CDR2 FQNNGV. The chain's CDR3 is CASRDRGGSRNEQFF. The CDR3 DNA reads as TGTGCCAGCAGAGACAGGGGAGGTTCCCGCAATGAGCAGTTCTTC.

The chain combines TRBV11-2 with TRBJ2-3; 8 nucleotides align to TRBD2. Germline assignment: CDR1 SGHAT and CDR2 FQNNGV. The CDR3 runs to 16 residues. With 5 bases clipped from V and 3 bases from J, the junction kept 10 bases outside the gene matches. CDR3 DNA: TGTGCCAGCAGCACCCCGACTAGCGTGGGTACAGATACGCAGTATTTT. Protein: CASSTPTSVGTDTQYF. Combining the CDR3 with reference TRBV11-2 and TRBJ2-3 gives the whole variable domain EAGVAQSPRYKIIEKRQSVAFWCNPISGHATLYWYQQILGQGPKLLIQFQNNGVVDDSQLPKDRFSAERLKGVDSTLKIQPAKLEDSAVYLCASSTPTSVGTDTQYFGPGTRLTVL.

This chain uses TRBV18 with TRBJ2-1; no firm D call. V was pared by 4 bases and J by 0 bases, with 13 bases between. From germline, CDR1 is KGHSH and CDR2 LQKENI. The CDR3 spans 16 residues. DNA for the CDR3: TGTGCCAGCTCACAGGACGCCCTCAGCTCCTACAATGAGCAGTTCTTC. Its protein is CASSQDALSSYNEQFF. Full variable domain (outside the CDR3, taken from reference TRBV18 and TRBJ2-1): NAGVMQNPRHLVRRRGQEARLRCSPMKGHSHVYWYRQLPEEGLKFMVYLQKENIIDESGMPKERFSAEFPKEGPSILRIQQVVRGDSAAYFCASSQDALSSYNEQFFGPGTRLTVL.

V gene TRBV9 combines with J gene TRBJ2-1; D remains unclear. Trimming stripped 0 bases from V and 7 bases from J, with 14 bases between. The CDR3 loop spans 15 amino acids. Germline CDR1 is SGDLS and CDR2 is YYNGEE. The CDR3 sequence is CASSVADPVSNEQFF. CDR3 coding DNA: TGTGCCAGCAGCGTAGCTGACCCTGTTTCGAATGAGCAGTTCTTC.

This chain joins TRBV25-1 and TRBJ1-5; no definite D call. CDR1 is MGHDK and CDR2 is SYGVNS in the germline V gene. CDR3 length: 15 residues. The V end was cut by 6 bases, the J end by 0 bases, with 12 bases between. The CDR3 sequence is CASSYREISNQPQHF. In DNA, the CDR3 is TGTGCCAGCAGCTACAGAGAAATTAGCAATCAGCCCCAGCATTTT.

The chain has TRBV25-1 and TRBJ2-7; 10 bases match TRBD1. The junction had 0 bases not matched to a gene; V was cut back by 8 bases and J by 2 bases. This CDR3 is 12 amino acids long. Germline V gene sequence: CDR1 MGHDK, CDR2 SYGVNS. The CDR3 DNA sequence: TGTGCCAGCGGGACAGGGGCCTACGAGCAGTACTTC. Protein sequence: CASGTGAYEQYF.

The chain employs TRBV28 and TRBJ2-5, with D possibly matching TRBD2 (5 bases). Germline CDR1 and CDR2: MDHEN and SYDVKM. V dropped 1 base and J dropped 4 bases, with 13 bases sitting between them. The CDR3 consists of 15 residues. The CDR3 bases are TGTGCCAGCAGTTTATCCCAGCGCCGGGGAGAGACCCAGTACTTC. This encodes CASSLSQRRGETQYF.

The gene calls are TRBV6-1 and TRBJ1-2, with TRBD1 matching 10 bases. CDR1 and CDR2 from the germline V gene are MNHNS and SASEGT. CDR3 length: 14 amino acids. With V trimmed by 6 bases and J by 4 bases, 5 bases remained unmatched. The CDR3: CASSETGGGYGYTF. The CDR3 bases are TGTGCCAGCAGCGAGACAGGGGGCGGCTATGGCTACACCTTC.

This clone was seen only once. V is TRBV18 and J is TRBJ2-7; D is perhaps TRBD1 or TRBD2 (6 bases each). Germline V lookup: CDR1 KGHSH, CDR2 LQKENI. V was trimmed by 4 bases and J by 3 bases, leaving 13 bases between them. CDR3 size: 14 residues. CDR3 region: CASSQGGRGYEQYF. CDR3 sequence (DNA): TGTGCCAGCTCACAGGGGGGTCGGGGCTACGAGCAGTACTTC.

The rearrangement uses TRBV7-9 and TRBJ1-2; the D gene is possibly TRBD1 (5 bases). Per the germline V gene, CDR1 is SEHNR and CDR2 is FQNEAQ (reference sequence). The CDR3 is made up of 15 amino acids. V lost 7 bases to trimming and J lost 7 bases, with 22 bases between them. CDR3 bases: TGTGCCAGCACTGATGACGGAGGGGCGGTGGGTGGCTACACCTTC. Translating it yields CASTDDGGAVGGYTF.

This chain uses TRBV19 with TRBJ1-2; perhaps TRBD1 as D (6 bases). V was shortened by 3 bases and J by 3 bases, with 11 bases between the two germline ends. CDR1 and CDR2 (germline): LNHDA, SQIVND (reference sequence). CDR3 length: 14 residues. The CDR3 DNA is TGTGCCAGTAGTATGAGGGGGGTTTACTATGGCTACACCTTC. This encodes CASSMRGVYYGYTF.

The chain uses TRBV4-2 and TRBJ2-2, with no clear D. The V gene lost 0 bases and the J gene lost 4 bases, with 6 bases spanning the gap. From germline, CDR1 is LGHNA and CDR2 YNFKEQ. The CDR3 covers 14 residues. CDR3 DNA: TGTGCCAGCAGCCAAGATTCTGCCACCGGGGAGCTGTTTTTT. The encoded protein is CASSQDSATGELFF.

The rearrangement uses TRBV7-9 and TRBJ2-7; perhaps TRBD2 as D (5 bases). From germline, CDR1 is SEHNR and CDR2 FQNEAQ (reference sequence). CDR3 length: 15 residues. Trimming stripped 1 base from V and 2 bases from J, with 12 bases between. Here the CDR3 reads CASSLVESGTYEQYF. The CDR3 DNA reads as TGTGCCAGCAGCTTAGTTGAGAGCGGTACCTACGAGCAGTACTTC.

As concerns this clone: This sample also contains other DNA sequences that code for the same CDR3. The genes are TRBV7-8 and TRBJ1-1; D not resolved. The germline V and J ends were trimmed by 4 bases and 3 bases, with 6 bases remaining between them. Germline CDR1 SGHVS, CDR2 FQNEAQ. The CDR3 consists of 12 residues. CDR3 region: CASSWGDTEAFF. The CDR3 coding sequence is TGTGCCAGCAGCTGGGGTGACACTGAAGCTTTCTTT.